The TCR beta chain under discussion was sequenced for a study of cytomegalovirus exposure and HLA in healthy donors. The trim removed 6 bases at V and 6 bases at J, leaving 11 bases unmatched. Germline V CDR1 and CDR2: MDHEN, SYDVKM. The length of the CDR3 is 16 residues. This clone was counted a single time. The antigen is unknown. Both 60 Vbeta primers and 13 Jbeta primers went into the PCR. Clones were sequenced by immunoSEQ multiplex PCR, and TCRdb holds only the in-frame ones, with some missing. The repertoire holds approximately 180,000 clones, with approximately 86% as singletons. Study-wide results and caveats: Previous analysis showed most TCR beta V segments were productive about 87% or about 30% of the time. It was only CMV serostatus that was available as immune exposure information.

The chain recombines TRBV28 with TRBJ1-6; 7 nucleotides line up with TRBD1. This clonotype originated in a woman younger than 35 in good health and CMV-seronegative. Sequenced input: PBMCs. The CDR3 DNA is TGTGCCAGCAGATCTCAGAAGACAGGGACTAATTCACCCCTCCACTTT. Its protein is CASRSQKTGTNSPLHF.